The 5 T cell receptor beta chains presented below share a single source sample, sequenced in a study of patients and donors after allogeneic stem cell transplantation (dated by TCRdb to 2020 to 2021). The library relied on RT-PCR. Instrument on record: NextSeq 550. The public reads were run again by TCRdb, first through fastp at Q25 and then through MiXCR, and only productive beta chains were kept. Each CDR3 protein gets just one entry, which takes the most common genes and DNA from the rows behind it. This sample lists about a million distinct CDR3 sequences; about a sixth were detected once. Around 6% of the sample rests with the top ten. Sequencing was done on a sample of blood, either unsorted or a sorted T cell fraction (not recorded which). These receptors were taken from a human donor who was either an allogeneic HSCT recipient or a stem cell or donor lymphocyte infusion donor (not recorded which). It is not recorded whose cells these are; they may come from a transplant donor.

This clonotype was detected a few times. V and J are TRBV29-1 and TRBJ2-1; maybe TRBD1 (5 bases). From germline, CDR1 is SQVTM and CDR2 ANQGSEA. The CDR3 loop spans 11 amino acids. Trimming cost V 4 bases and J 10 bases, with 11 bases left between them. The CDR3 coding sequence is TGCAGCGTTGCCAGGGCCCGGGAGCAGTTCTTC. It specifies CSVARAREQFF.

The chain links TRBV29-1 to TRBJ1-4; the D gene is possibly TRBD1 (5 bases). The CDR3 is 13 amino acids. V lost 2 bases, J lost 7 bases, and 11 bases lay in between. In germline, CDR1 is SQVTM, CDR2 ANQGSEA. The CDR3 here is CSVESGAGEKLFF. The CDR3 DNA follows: TGCAGCGTTGAATCCGGGGCTGGTGAAAAACTGTTTTTT.

This rearrangement joins TRBV24-1 to TRBJ2-7; the D gene is possibly TRBD2 (5 bases). Germline V gives CDR1 KGHDR, CDR2 SFDVKD. The V end lost 4 bases, the J end lost 2 bases, and 20 bases lay between the germline ends. The CDR3 runs to 17 residues. This CDR3 reads CATSDPGGRGTTYEQYF. The DNA for the CDR3 is TGTGCCACCAGTGACCCCGGAGGACGAGGCACGACCTACGAGCAGTACTTC.

The CDR3 here is CASSQDSENEQFF. The CDR3 coding sequence is TGCGCCAGCAGCCAGGATAGCGAGAATGAGCAGTTCTTC. J is TRBJ2-1 and V is TRBV4-1; the D gene is possibly TRBD2 (5 bases). Germline lookup yields CDR1 MGHRA and CDR2 YSYEKL. The CDR3 covers 13 residues. Trimming pared 3 bases from V and 7 bases from J, leaving 10 bases between.

The genes are TRBV7-8 and TRBJ2-2; 7 bases map to TRBD2. The CDR3 length is 14 residues. Trimming took 10 bases from V and 0 from J; bases not matched to a gene: 5. Germline V gene data show CDR1 as SGHVS and CDR2 as FQNEAQ. CDR3 sequence: CANVRGANTGELFF. The CDR3 DNA sequence: TGTGCCAATGTCCGGGGGGCGAACACCGGGGAGCTGTTTTTT.